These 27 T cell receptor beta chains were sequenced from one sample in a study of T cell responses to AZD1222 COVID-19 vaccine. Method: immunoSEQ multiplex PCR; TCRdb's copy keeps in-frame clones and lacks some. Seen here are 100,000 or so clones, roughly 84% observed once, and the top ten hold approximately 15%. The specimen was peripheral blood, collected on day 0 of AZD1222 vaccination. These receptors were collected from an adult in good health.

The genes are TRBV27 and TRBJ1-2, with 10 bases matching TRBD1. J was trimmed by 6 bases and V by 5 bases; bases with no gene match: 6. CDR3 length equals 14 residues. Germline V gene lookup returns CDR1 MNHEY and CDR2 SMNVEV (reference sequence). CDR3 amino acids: CASSTDRGHDGYTF. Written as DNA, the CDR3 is TGTGCCAGCAGTACTGACAGGGGGCATGATGGCTACACCTTC.

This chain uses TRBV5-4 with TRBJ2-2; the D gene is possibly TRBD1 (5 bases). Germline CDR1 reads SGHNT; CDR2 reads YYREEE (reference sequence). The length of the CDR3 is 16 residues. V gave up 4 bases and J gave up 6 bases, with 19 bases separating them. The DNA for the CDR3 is TGTGCCAGCAGCCGCAGTACCCGTCAGGGTTCCGGGGAGCTGTTTTTT. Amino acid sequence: CASSRSTRQGSGELFF. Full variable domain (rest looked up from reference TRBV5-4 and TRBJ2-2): ETGVTQSPTHLIKTRGQQVTLRCSSQSGHNTVSWYQQALGQGPQFIFQYYREEENGRGNFPPRFSGLQFPNYSSELNVNALELDDSALYLCASSRSTRQGSGELFFGEGSRLTVL.

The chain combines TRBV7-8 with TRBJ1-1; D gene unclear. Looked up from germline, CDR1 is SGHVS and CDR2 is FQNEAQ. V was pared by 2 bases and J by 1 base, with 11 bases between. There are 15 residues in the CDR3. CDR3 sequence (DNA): TGTGCCAGCAGCTTAATCCCCAGCGAGAACACTGAAGCTTTCTTT. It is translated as CASSLIPSENTEAFF.

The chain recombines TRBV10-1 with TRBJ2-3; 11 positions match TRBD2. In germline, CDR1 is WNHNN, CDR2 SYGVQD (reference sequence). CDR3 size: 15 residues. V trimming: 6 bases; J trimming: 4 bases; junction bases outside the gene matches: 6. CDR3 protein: CASSPTSGSSDTQYF. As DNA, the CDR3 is TGCGCCAGCAGCCCAACTAGCGGGAGCTCAGATACGCAGTATTTT.

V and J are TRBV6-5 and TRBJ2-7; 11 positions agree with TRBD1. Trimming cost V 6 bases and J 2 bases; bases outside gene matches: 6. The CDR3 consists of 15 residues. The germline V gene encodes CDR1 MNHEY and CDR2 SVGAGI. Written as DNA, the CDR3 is TGTGCCAGCAGCCCACCGGGACAGGGGGCCTACGAGCAGTACTTC. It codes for CASSPPGQGAYEQYF.

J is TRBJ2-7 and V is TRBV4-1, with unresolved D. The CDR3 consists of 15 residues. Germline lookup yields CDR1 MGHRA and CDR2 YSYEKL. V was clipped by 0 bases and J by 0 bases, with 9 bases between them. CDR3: CASSQDNGYSYEQYF. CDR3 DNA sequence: TGCGCCAGCAGCCAAGACAATGGTTACTCCTACGAGCAGTACTTC.

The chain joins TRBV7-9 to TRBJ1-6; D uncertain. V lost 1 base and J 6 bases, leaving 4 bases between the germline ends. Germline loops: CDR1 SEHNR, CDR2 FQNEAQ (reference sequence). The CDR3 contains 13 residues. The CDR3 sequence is CASSLELNSPLHF. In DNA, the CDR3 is TGTGCCAGCAGCTTAGAGCTTAATTCACCCCTCCACTTT.

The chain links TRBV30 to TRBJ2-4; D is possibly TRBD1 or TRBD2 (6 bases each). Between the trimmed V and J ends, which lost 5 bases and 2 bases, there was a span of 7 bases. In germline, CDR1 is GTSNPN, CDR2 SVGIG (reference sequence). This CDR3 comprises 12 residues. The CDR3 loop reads CAWGGPKNIQYF. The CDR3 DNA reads TGTGCCTGGGGGGGGCCCAAAAACATTCAGTACTTC.

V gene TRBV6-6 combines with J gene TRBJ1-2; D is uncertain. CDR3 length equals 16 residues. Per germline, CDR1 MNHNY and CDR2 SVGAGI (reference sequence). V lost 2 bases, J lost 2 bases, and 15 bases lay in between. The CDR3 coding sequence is TGTGCCAGCAGTTACCAGGAAAGGACGGGGAACTATGGCTACACCTTC. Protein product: CASSYQERTGNYGYTF.

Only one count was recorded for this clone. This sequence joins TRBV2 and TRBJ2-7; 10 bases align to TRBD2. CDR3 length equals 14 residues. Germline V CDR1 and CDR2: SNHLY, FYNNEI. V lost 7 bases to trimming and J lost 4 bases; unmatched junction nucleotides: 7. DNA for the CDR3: TGTGCCAGCAATCGGCTAGCGGGAGTGTACGAGCAGTACTTC. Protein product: CASNRLAGVYEQYF. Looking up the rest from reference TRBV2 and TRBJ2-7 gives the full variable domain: EPEVTQTPSHQVTQMGQEVILRCVPISNHLYFYWYRQILGQKVEFLVSFYNNEISEKSEIFDDQFSVERPDGSNFTLKIRSTKLEDSAMYFCASNRLAGVYEQYFGPGTRLTVT.

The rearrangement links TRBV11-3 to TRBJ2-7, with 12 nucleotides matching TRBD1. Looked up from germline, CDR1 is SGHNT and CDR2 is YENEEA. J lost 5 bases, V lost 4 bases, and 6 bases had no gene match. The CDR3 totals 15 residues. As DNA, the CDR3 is TGTGCCAGCAGCTCTCACGGGACAGGGGGCCACGAGCAGTACTTC. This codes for CASSSHGTGGHEQYF.

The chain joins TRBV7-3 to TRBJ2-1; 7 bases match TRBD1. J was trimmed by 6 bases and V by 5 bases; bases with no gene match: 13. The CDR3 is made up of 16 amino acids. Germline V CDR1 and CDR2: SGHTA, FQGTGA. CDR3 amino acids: CASSGTGTEVSNEQFF. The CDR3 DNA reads TGTGCCAGCAGCGGCACCGGGACAGAAGTCTCCAATGAGCAGTTCTTC.

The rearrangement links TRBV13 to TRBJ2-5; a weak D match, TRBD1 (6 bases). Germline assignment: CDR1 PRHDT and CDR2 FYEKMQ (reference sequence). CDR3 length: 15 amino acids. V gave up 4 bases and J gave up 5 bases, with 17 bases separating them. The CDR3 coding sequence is TGTGCCAGCAGCTACCAACAGACAGGAGTCGAGACCCAGTACTTC. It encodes CASSYQQTGVETQYF.

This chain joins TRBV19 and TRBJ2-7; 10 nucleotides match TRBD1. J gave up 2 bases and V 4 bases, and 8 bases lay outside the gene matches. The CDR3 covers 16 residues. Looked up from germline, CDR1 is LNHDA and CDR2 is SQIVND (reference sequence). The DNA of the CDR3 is TGTGCCAGTAGTAAGGACAGGGGGGGACCAGCCTACGAGCAGTACTTC. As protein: CASSKDRGGPAYEQYF.

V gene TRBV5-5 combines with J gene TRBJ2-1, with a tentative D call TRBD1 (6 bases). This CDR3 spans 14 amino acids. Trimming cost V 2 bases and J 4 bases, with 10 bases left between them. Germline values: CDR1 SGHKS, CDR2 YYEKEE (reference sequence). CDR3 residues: CASSLSTGYNEQFF. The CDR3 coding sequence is TGTGCCAGCAGCTTATCAACAGGGTACAATGAGCAGTTCTTC.

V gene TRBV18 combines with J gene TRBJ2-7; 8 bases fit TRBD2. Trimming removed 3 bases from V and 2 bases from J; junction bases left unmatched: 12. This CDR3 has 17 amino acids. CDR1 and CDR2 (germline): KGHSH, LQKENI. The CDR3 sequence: CASSPGRGLAGAYEQYF. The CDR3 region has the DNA TGTGCCAGCTCACCGGGAAGGGGTCTAGCGGGTGCCTACGAGCAGTACTTC.

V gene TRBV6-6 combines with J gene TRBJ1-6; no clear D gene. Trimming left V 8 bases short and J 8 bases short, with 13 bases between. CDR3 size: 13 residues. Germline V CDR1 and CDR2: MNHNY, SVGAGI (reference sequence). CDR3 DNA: TGTGCCAGCCTCGGGAGGAACCATTCACCCCTCCACTTT. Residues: CASLGRNHSPLHF.

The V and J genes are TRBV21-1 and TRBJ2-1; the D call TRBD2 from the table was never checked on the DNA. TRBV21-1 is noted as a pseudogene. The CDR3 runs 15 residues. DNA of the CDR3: TGTGCCAGCACCCGGGTCATTAACGGCAACAATGAGCAGTTCTTC. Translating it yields CASTRVINGNNEQFF.

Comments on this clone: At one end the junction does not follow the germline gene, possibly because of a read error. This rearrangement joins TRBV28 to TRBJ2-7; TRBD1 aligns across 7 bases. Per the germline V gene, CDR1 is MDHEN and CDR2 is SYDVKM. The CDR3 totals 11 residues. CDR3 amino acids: CASSVGQEINF. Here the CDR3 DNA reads TGTGCCAGCAGCGTTGGACAGGAGATTAACTTC.

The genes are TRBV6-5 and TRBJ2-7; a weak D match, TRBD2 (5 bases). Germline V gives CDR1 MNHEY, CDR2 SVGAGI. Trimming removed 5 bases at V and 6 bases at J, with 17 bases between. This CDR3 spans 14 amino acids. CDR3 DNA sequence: TGTGCCAGCAGTCAAAATGAGAGGGCCCCCGAGCAGTACTTC. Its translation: CASSQNERAPEQYF.

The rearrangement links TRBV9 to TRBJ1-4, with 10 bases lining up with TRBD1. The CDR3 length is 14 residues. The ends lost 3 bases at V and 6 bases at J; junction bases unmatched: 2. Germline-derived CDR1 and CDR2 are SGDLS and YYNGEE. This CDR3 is CASSDGQGDEKLFF. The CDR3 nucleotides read TGTGCCAGCAGCGACGGACAGGGGGATGAAAAACTGTTTTTT. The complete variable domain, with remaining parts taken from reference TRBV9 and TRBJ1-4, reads DSGVTQTPKHLITATGQRVTLRCSPRSGDLSVYWYQQSLDQGLQFLIQYYNGEERAKGNILERFSAQQFPDLHSELNLSSLELGDSALYFCASSDGQGDEKLFFGSGTQLSVL.

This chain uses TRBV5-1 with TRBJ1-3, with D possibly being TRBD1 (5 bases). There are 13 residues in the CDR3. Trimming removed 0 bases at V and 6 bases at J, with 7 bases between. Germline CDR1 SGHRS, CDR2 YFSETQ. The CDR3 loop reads CASSLGQLNTIYF. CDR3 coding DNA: TGCGCCAGCAGCTTGGGACAGCTAAACACCATATATTTT.

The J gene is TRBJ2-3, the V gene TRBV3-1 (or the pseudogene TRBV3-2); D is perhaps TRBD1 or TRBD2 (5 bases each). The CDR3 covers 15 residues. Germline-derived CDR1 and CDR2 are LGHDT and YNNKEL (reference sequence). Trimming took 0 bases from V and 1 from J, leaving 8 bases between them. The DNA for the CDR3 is TGTGCCAGCAGCCAAGACTGGGACCGCACAGATACGCAGTATTTT. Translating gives CASSQDWDRTDTQYF.

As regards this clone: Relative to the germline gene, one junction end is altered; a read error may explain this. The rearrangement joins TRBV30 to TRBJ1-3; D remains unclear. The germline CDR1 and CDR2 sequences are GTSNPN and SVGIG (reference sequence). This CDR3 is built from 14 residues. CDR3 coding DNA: TGTGCCTGGAGTGTAGGTTGGTCTGAAAACACCATATATTTT. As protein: CAWSVGWSENTIYF.

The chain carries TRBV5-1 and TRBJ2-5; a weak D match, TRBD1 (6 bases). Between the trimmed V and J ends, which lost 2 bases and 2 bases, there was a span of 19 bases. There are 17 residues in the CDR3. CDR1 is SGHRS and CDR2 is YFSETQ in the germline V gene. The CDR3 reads CASSLTTQGIHQETQYF. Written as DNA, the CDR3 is TGCGCCAGCAGCTTAACTACACAGGGTATTCATCAAGAGACCCAGTACTTC. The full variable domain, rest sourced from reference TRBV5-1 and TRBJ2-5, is KAGVTQTPRYLIKTRGQQVTLSCSPISGHRSVSWYQQTPGQGLQFLFEYFSETQRNKGNFPGRFSGRQFSNSRSEMNVSTLELGDSALYLCASSLTTQGIHQETQYFGPGTRLLVL.

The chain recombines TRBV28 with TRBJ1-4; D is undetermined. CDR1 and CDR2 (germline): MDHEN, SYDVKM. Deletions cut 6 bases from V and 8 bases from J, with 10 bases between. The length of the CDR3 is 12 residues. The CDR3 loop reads CASSSDEEKLFF. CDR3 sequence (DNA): TGTGCCAGCAGCTCGGACGAAGAAAAACTGTTTTTT.

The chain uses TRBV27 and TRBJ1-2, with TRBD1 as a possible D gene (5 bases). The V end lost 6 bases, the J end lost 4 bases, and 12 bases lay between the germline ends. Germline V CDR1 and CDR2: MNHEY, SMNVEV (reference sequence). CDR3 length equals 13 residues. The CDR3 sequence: CASSSAQGYGYTF. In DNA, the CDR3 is TGTGCCAGCAGCTCAGCTCAGGGCTATGGCTACACCTTC.